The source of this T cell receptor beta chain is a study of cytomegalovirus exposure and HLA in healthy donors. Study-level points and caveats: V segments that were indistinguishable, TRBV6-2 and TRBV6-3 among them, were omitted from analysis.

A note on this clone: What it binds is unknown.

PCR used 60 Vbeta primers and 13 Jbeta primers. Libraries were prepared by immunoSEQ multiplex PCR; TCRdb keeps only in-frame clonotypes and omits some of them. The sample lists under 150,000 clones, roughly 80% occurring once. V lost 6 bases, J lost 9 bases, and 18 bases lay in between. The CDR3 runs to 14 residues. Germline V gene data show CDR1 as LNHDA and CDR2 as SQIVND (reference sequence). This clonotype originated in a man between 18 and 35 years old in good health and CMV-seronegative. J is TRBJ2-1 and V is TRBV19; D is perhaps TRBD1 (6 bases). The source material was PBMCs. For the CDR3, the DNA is TGTGCCAGTAGGGCGGGTCGGTCGACAGGTGAGCAGTTCTTC. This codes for CASRAGRSTGEQFF.